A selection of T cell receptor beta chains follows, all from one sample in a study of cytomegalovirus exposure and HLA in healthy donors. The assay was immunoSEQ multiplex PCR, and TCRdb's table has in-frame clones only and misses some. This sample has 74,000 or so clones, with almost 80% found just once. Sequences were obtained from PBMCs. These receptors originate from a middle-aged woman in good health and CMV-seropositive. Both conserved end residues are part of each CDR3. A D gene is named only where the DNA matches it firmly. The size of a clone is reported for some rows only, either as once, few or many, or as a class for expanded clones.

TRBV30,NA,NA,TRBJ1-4,TGTGCCTGGAGTGCCGGGGCTAATGAAAAACTGTTTTTT,CAWSAGANEKLFF
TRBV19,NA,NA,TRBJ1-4,TGTGCCAGTAGTGGGACACAGAATGAAAAACTGTTTTTT,CASSGTQNEKLFF
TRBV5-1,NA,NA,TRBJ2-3,TGCGCCAGCAGCTTAGGTAGCGTCCCAGATACGCAGTATTTT,CASSLGSVPDTQYF
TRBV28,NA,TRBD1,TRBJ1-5,TGTGCCAGTTTCAGACAGGGTTCTGGTCAGCCCCAGCATTTT,CASFRQGSGQPQHF
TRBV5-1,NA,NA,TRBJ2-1,TGCGCCAGCAGGCCACGGAGCAGCAACTACAATGAGCAGTTCTTC,CASRPRSSNYNEQFF
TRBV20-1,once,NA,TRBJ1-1,TGCAGTGCTAGAGCGGGGGGAGCTTTCTTT,CSARAGGAFF
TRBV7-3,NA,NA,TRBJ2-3,TGTGCCAGCAGCTCACTAGGAGGGCCTGGAGATACGCAGTATTTT,CASSSLGGPGDTQYF
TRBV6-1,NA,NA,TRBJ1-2,TGTGCCAGCAGTGTCTCACAGTCAAACTATGGCTACACCTTC,CASSVSQSNYGYTF
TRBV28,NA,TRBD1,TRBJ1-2,TGTGCCAGCAGGGGGACAGGGGGTAAGGCGGATGGCTACACCTTC,CASRGTGGKADGYTF
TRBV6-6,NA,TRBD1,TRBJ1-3,TGTGCCAGCTCAATGACAGGGGGCGTCTCTGGAAACACCATATATTTT,CASSMTGGVSGNTIYF
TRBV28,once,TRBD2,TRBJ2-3,TGTGCCAGCAGTTTGGGCCTAGCGGGAGGGGACGGTACGCAGTATTTT,CASSLGLAGGDGTQYF
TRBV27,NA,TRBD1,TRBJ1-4,TGTGCCAGCAGCCCCTGGGACAGGAATGAAAAACTGTTTTTT,CASSPWDRNEKLFF
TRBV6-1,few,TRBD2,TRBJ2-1,TGTGCCGGCCTAGCGGGGGGAGACAATGAGCAGTTCTTC,CAGLAGGDNEQFF
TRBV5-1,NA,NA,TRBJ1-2,TGCGCCAGCAGCTCGACAGGATCTTCCTATGGCTACACCTTC,CASSSTGSSYGYTF
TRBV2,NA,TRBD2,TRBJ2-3,TGTGCCAGCAGTGAAGCGCTACTAGCGGGAATACACGATACGCAGTATTTT,CASSEALLAGIHDTQYF
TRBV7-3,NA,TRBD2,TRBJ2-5,TGTGCCAGCAGCTCCACTAGCGGTTCATGGGAGACCCAGTACTTC,CASSSTSGSWETQYF
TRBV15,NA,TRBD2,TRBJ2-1,TGTGCCACCAGCAGAGGGACTAGCGGGAGGTTCGATGAGCAGTTCTTC,CATSRGTSGRFDEQFF
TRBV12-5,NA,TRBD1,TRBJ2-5,TGTGCTAGTGCCGCTGGGACAGCGAGGACCCAGTACTTC,CASAAGTARTQYF
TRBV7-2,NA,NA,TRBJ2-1,TGTGCCAGCAGCCCTGGACTTTACCTCAATGAGCAGTTCTTC,CASSPGLYLNEQFF
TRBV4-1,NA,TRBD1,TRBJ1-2,TGCGCCAGCAGCCAAGAGGGACAGCACTATGGCTACACCTTC,CASSQEGQHYGYTF
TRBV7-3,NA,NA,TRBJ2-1,TGTGCCAGCAGCTTAATTGCAGGGAGGAATGAGCAGTTCTTC,CASSLIAGRNEQFF
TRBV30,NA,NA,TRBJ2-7,TGTGCCTGGACCGCGGGCTACGAGCAGTACTTC,CAWTAGYEQYF
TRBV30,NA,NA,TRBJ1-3,TGTGCCTGGACGTTAGGGGCGGCTGTAGGAAACACCATATATTTT,CAWTLGAAVGNTIYF
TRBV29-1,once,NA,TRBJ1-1,TGCAGCGTTGTTACTTTACAGGCCCTCAGGACTGAAGCTTTCTTT,CSVVTLQALRTEAFF
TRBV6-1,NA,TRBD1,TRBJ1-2,TGTGCCAGCAGCTACAGGGGAATCTATGGCTACACCTTC,CASSYRGIYGYTF
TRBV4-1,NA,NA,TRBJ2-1,TGCGCCAGCAGCCAAATTGAGGTACAGGGCAATGAGCAGTTCTTC,CASSQIEVQGNEQFF
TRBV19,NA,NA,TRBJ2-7,TGTGCCAGTAGTGCCCTGGTTGGAGGGGCGGTCGAGCAGTACTTC,CASSALVGGAVEQYF
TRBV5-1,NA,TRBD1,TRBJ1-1,TGCGCCAGCACCCGGACAGGGGAGAACACTGAAGCTTTCTTT,CASTRTGENTEAFF
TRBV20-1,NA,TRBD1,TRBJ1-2,TGCAGTGCTGCTACAGGGGGTGGCTACACCTTC,CSAATGGGYTF
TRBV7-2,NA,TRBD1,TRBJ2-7,TGTGCCAGCAGAGCTACTACAGGGGGGATTTGGTACTTC,CASRATTGGIWYF
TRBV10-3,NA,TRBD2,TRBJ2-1,TGTGCCATCAGCAGGACTAGCGGGAGAGAAGAGCAGTTCTTC,CAISRTSGREEQFF
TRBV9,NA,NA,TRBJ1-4,TGTGCCAGCAGCGTAGGACCGGGAGTTGCAACTAATGAAAAACTGTTTTTT,CASSVGPGVATNEKLFF
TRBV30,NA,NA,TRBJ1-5,TGTGCCTGGACCGGCGGAATCAATCAGCCCCAGCATTTT,CAWTGGINQPQHF
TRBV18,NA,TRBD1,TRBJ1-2,TGTGCCAGCTCACCGTCGGACAGGGGTTATGGCTACACCTTC,CASSPSDRGYGYTF
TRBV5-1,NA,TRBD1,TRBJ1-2,TGCGCCAGCAGCGCGAGGACAGGGGAGGGCCGTGGCTACACCTTC,CASSARTGEGRGYTF
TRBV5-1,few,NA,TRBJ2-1,TGCGCCAGCAGCTTAGTCGGGCAGGGCTACAATGAGCAGTTCTTC,CASSLVGQGYNEQFF
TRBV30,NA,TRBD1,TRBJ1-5,TGTGCCTGGAGTGGGAAAACAGGGGTTGGCCAGCCCCAGCATTTT,CAWSGKTGVGQPQHF
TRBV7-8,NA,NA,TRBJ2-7,TGTGCCAGCAGCTTGAGGGGCGGGGCGAACTACGAGCAGTACTTC,CASSLRGGANYEQYF
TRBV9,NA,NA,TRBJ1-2,TGTGCCAGCAGCGTAGGGCCCTATGGCTACACCTTC,CASSVGPYGYTF